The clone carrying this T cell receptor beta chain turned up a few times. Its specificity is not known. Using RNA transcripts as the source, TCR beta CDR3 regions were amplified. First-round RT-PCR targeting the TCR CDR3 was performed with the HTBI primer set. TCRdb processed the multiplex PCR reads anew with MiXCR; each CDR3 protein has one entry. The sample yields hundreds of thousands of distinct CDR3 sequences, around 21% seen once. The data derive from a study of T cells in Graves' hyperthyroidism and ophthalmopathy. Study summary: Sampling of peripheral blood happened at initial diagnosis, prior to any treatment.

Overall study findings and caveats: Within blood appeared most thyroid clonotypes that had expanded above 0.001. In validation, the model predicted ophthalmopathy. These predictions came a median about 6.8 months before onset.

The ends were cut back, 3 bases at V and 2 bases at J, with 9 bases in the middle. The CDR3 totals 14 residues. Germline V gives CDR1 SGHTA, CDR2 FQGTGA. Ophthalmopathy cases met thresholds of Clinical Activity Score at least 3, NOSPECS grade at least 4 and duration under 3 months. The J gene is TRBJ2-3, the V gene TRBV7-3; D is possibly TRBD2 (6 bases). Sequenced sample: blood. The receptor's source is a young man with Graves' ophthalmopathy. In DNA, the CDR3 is TGTGCCAGCAGCTTTAGGGACTCCACAGATACGCAGTATTTT. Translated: CASSFRDSTDTQYF.